Listed here are 5 T cell receptor beta chains from one sample, sequenced in a study of STAT5B mutations in CD4+ large granular lymphocyte leukemia. Only in-frame clones appear in the TCRdb table, and some are missing; sequencing was by immunoSEQ multiplex PCR. There are over 20,000 clones in the sample; about 76% occur only once, and 0.3% to 0.4% lies in the top ten. The sequencing sample was made of CD4+ T cells from blood buffy coats. The receptors were sampled from a human donor in good health.

This chain joins TRBV4-2 and TRBJ2-1; D not resolved. V gave up 0 bases and J gave up 12 bases, with 12 bases separating them. Germline lookup yields CDR1 LGHNA and CDR2 YNFKEQ. CDR3 size: 13 residues. CDR3 sequence reads: CASSQERGSLQFF. The CDR3 DNA reads TGTGCCAGCAGCCAAGAGAGAGGCTCACTGCAGTTCTTC.

With respect to this clone: Other DNA sequences in the same sample also yield this CDR3. The chain has TRBV19 and TRBJ1-5; possibly TRBD1 for D (5 bases). V shed 4 bases and J shed 4 bases, with 8 bases lying between them. Looked up from germline, CDR1 is LNHDA and CDR2 is SQIVND (reference sequence). The length of the CDR3 is 13 residues. The CDR3 sequence is CASSSAGNQPQHF. The CDR3 DNA sequence: TGTGCCAGTAGTAGCGCAGGGAATCAGCCCCAGCATTTT. Full variable domain (rest looked up from reference TRBV19 and TRBJ1-5): DGGITQSPKYLFRKEGQNVTLSCEQNLNHDAMYWYRQDPGQGLRLIYYSQIVNDFQKGDIAEGYSVSREKKESFPLTVTSAQKNPTAFYLCASSSAGNQPQHFGDGTRLSIL.

CDR3 residues: CASRDHTMGYTF. The CDR3 coding sequence is TGTGCCAGCCGGGACCACACAATGGGCTACACCTTC. The chain combines TRBV6-4 with TRBJ1-2; D may be TRBD1 (5 bases). Germline CDR1 and CDR2: MRHNA and SNTAGT. This CDR3 is built from 12 residues. Trimming left V 8 bases short and J 8 bases short, with 15 bases between.

This clone occurred once. The CDR3 loop is CASSSVQGHYNSPLHF. The CDR3 coding sequence is TGTGCCAGCAGTTCTGTACAGGGACACTATAATTCACCCCTCCACTTT. V gene TRBV6-6 combines with J gene TRBJ1-6; possibly TRBD1 for D (6 bases). The CDR3 is 16 residues long. V dropped 4 bases and J dropped 3 bases, with 13 bases sitting between them. CDR1 is MNHNY, CDR2 SVGAGI, per germline (reference sequence).

V and J are TRBV28 and TRBJ1-2; D possibly corresponds to TRBD1 (5 bases). The CDR3 extends over 11 amino acids. CDR1 is MDHEN and CDR2 is SYDVKM in the germline V gene. Trimming pared 7 bases from V and 3 bases from J, leaving 6 bases between. The CDR3 coding sequence is TGTGCCAGCACAGGGCACTATGGCTACACCTTC. Translated: CASTGHYGYTF.